This T cell receptor (beta chain) is from a study of CD8 T cells in Susac syndrome. Reverse transcription used roughly 0.5 to 1 ug RNA and random hexamers. TCRdb re-derived calls from the immunoSEQ multiplex PCR reads in MiXCR, one entry per CDR3 protein. Among more than 150,000 distinct CDR3 sequences, 85% to 95% were seen once, and the ten largest hold 0.15% to 0.2%. The CDR3 extends over 14 amino acids. Trimming shortened V by 3 bases and J by 2 bases, and 9 bases separated the two germline ends. CDR1 is SGHRS and CDR2 is YFSETQ in the germline V gene. Purification of the CD8+ and CD4+ T cells relied on negative isolation, and TEMRA cells underwent FACS enrichment.

The chain links TRBV5-1 to TRBJ1-5, with a weak D call TRBD1 (6 bases). Material: CD4+ T cells from PBMCs. The clonotype originates from a human donor with Susac syndrome. This chain's CDR3 is CASSSGDGNQPQHF. CDR3 bases: TGCGCCAGCAGCTCAGGGGATGGCAATCAGCCCCAGCATTTT.